The T cell receptor beta chain under discussion was sequenced for a study of beta chain features in type 1 diabetes. The study, taken as a whole, reports: Patients with Type 1 diabetes showed moderately but significantly shorter TCRB CDR3s in all four CD4+ subsets. In type 1 diabetes patients, VDJ junctions had fewer insertions; deletions at these junctions were more frequent. Because the template was cDNA, high-expressing cells might be over-represented.

Regarding this clone: Its antigen remains unidentified.

Trimming removed 7 bases at V and 2 bases at J, with 11 bases between. Germline CDR1 reads MNHEY; CDR2 reads SVGAGI. The CDR3 runs 13 residues. Expressed TCRB transcripts were sequenced because the entire RNA isolate underwent reverse transcription. The table came from immunoSEQ multiplex PCR; TCRdb's copy has only in-frame clones and leaves some out. The sample includes 300,000 to 350,000 clones, roughly 13% seen only once; the top ten take over 0.014%. The chain employs TRBV6-5 and TRBJ1-1; no clear D gene. The clonotype was recovered from a woman between 18 and 29 years old with type 1 diabetes. Sequenced sample: naive CD4+ T cells from blood. CDR3 sequence (DNA): TGTGCCAGCAAAAGTGAACTCAACACTGAAGCTTTCTTT. Translating it yields CASKSELNTEAFF.